This T cell receptor (beta chain) was profiled in a study of blood T cell repertoires in COVID-19. Study background: Samples representing acute and convalescent COVID-19 were sourced from the United States, Italy and Spain. The cDNA or gDNA used as material had been derived from T cells, B-cell-depleted T cells, or PBMCs.

The authors' processing: Amplified reference gene primers provided the basis for estimating nucleated cell counts. TCRdb's table, derived via immunoSEQ multiplex PCR, lists solely in-frame clones and lacks some. V and J calls and clone size are those listed in that table; D and trimming were worked out from the DNA. In the table there are approximately 100,000 clones, about 80% of which are singletons. The sequenced sample was peripheral blood. The origin of this receptor is an elderly woman with active or convalescent COVID-19.

CDR3 bases: TGTGCCACAGTGAGCGGTCTTAGCTCCTACAATGAGCAGTTCTTC. Its translation is CATVSGLSSYNEQFF. The rearrangement uses TRBV10-3 and TRBJ2-1; TRBD2 is a possible D gene (5 bases). V was cut by 10 bases and J by 0 bases, with 16 bases left in between. This CDR3 region has 15 residues. CDR1 is ENHRY, CDR2 SYGVKD, per germline.